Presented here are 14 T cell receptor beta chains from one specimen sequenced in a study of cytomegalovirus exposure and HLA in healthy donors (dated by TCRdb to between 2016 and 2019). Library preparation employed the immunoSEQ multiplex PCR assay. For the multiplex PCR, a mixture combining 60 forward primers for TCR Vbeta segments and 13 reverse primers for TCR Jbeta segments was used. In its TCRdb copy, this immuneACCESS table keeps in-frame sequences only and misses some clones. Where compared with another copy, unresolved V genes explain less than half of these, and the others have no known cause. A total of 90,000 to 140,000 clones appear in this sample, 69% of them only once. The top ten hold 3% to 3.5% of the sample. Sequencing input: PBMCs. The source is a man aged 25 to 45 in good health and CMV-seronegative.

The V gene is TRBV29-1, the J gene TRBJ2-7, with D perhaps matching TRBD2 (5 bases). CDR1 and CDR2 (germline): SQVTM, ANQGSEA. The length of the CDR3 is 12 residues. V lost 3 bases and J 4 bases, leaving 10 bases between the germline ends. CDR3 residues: CSVEFSAYEQYF. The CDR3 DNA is TGCAGCGTTGAGTTTAGCGCATACGAGCAGTACTTC.

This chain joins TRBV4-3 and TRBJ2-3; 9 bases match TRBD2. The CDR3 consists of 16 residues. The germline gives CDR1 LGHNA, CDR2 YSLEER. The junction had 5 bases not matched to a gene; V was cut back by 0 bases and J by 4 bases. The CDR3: CASSQDLAGSPDTQYF. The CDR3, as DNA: TGCGCCAGCAGCCAAGATCTAGCGGGGTCCCCAGATACGCAGTATTTT.

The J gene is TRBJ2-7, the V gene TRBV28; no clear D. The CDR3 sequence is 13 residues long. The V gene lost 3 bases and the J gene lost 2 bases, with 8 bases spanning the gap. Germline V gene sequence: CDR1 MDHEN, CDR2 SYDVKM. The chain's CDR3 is CASSFGFTYEQYF. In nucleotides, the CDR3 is TGTGCCAGCAGTTTCGGTTTTACCTACGAGCAGTACTTC.

The CDR3: CASSETGIFRSPLHF. The CDR3 DNA follows: TGTGCCAGCAGTGAAACCGGGATTTTCCGTTCACCCCTCCACTTT. J is TRBJ1-6 and V is TRBV28; D gene ambiguous. This CDR3 is 15 amino acids long. Germline V gene sequence: CDR1 MDHEN, CDR2 SYDVKM. Trimming shortened V by 5 bases and J by 9 bases, and 17 bases separated the two germline ends. The entire variable domain, with the rest obtained from reference TRBV28 and TRBJ1-6, is as follows: DVKVTQSSRYLVKRTGEKVFLECVQDMDHENMFWYRQDPGLGLRLIYFSYDVKMKEKGDIPEGYSVSREKKERFSLILESASTNQTSMYLCASSETGIFRSPLHFGNGTRLTVT.

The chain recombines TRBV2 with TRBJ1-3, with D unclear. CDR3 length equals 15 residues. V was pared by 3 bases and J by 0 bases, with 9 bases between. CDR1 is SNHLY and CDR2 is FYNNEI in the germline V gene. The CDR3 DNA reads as TGTGCCAGCAGTGACGAAGCCGTCTCTGGAAACACCATATATTTT. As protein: CASSDEAVSGNTIYF. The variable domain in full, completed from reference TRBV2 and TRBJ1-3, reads EPEVTQTPSHQVTQMGQEVILRCVPISNHLYFYWYRQILGQKVEFLVSFYNNEISEKSEIFDDQFSVERPDGSNFTLKIRSTKLEDSAMYFCASSDEAVSGNTIYFGEGSWLTVV.

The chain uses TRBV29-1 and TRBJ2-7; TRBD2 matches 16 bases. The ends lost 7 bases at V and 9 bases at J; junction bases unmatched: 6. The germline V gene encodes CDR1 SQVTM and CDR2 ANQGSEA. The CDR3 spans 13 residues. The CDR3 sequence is CSGGTSGRAPQYF. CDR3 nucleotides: TGCAGCGGGGGGACTAGCGGGAGGGCCCCGCAGTACTTC.

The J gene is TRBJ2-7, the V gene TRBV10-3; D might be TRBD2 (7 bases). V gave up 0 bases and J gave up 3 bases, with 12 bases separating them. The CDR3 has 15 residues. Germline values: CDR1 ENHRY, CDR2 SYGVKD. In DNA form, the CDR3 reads TGTGCCATCAGTGAGTCAGGGGGGGACGGCTACGAGCAGTACTTC. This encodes CAISESGGDGYEQYF.

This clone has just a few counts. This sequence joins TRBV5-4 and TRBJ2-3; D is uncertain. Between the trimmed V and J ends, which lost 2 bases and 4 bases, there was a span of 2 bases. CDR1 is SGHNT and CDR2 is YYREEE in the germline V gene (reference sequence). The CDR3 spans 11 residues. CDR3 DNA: TGTGCCAGCAGCTTCGCAGATACGCAGTATTTT. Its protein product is CASSFADTQYF.

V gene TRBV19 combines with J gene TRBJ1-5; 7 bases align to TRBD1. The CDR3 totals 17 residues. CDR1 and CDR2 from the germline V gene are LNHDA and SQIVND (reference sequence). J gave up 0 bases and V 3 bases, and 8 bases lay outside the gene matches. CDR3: CASSIAGGLDSNQPQHF. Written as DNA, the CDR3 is TGTGCCAGTAGTATCGCAGGGGGACTAGATAGCAATCAGCCCCAGCATTTT.

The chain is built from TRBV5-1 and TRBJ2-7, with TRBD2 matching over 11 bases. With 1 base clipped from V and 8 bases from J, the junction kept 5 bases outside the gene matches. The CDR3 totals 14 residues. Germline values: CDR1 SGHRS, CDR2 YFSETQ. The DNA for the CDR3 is TGCGCCAGCAGCTTGACTAGCGGGAGTATACAGCAGTACTTC. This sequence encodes CASSLTSGSIQQYF.

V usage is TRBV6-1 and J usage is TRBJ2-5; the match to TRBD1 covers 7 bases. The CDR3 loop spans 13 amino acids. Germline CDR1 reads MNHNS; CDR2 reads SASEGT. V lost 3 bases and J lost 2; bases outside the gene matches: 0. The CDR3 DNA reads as TGTGCCAGCAGTGAGGACAGGCAAGAGACCCAGTACTTC. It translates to CASSEDRQETQYF.

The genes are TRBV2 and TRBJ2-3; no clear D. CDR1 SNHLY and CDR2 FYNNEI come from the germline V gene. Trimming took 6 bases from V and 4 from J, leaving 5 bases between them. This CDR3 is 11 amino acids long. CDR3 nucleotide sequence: TGTGCCAGCAGCCTGTCAGATACGCAGTATTTT. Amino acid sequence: CASSLSDTQYF. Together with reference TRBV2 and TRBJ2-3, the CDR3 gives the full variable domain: EPEVTQTPSHQVTQMGQEVILRCVPISNHLYFYWYRQILGQKVEFLVSFYNNEISEKSEIFDDQFSVERPDGSNFTLKIRSTKLEDSAMYFCASSLSDTQYFGPGTRLTVL.

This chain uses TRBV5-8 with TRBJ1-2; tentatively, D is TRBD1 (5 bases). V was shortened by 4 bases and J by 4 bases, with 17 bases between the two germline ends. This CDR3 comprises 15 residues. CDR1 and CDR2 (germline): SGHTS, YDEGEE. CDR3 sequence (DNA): TGTGCCAGCAGCCGGGCGGGGGGTAGAGTCTATGGCTACACCTTC. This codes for CASSRAGGRVYGYTF.

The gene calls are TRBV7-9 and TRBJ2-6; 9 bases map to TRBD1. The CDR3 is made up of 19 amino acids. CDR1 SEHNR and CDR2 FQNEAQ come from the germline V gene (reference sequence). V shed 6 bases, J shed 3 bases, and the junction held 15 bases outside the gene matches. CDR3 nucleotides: TGTGCCAGCAGTCAACATTTAGGACAGGGGCATTTTGGGGCCAACGTCCTGACTTTC. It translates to CASSQHLGQGHFGANVLTF.